This entry lists 23 T cell receptor beta chains sequenced from one sample in a study of blood T cell repertoires in COVID-19. The repertoire was sequenced with immunoSEQ multiplex PCR; TCRdb's copy has only in-frame clones and lacks some. This sample yields approximately 210,000 clones, of which under 90% are seen a single time; just under 20% belongs to the top ten. Input material: peripheral blood. These receptor sequences come from a young man with active or convalescent COVID-19.

The J gene is TRBJ2-3, the V gene TRBV5-5, with a weak D call TRBD1 (7 bases). V dropped 6 bases and J dropped 5 bases, with 22 bases sitting between them. This CDR3 is built from 16 residues. The germline V gene has CDR1 SGHKS and CDR2 YYEKEE (reference sequence). The CDR3 spells CASILGTAGGGDTQYF. CDR3 in DNA: TGTGCCAGCATTTTAGGTACGGCAGGGGGAGGAGATACGCAGTATTTT.

The chain carries TRBV4-3 and TRBJ2-7; D unresolved. CDR3 length equals 15 residues. Trimming stripped 0 bases from V and 4 bases from J, with 13 bases between. The V gene's germline CDR1 is LGHNA and CDR2 YSLEER. CDR3 in amino acids: CASSQDMGTIYEQYF. The CDR3 DNA reads as TGCGCCAGCAGCCAAGATATGGGCACAATATACGAGCAGTACTTC.

The chain recombines TRBV9 with TRBJ1-4; 7 bases match TRBD1. The germline V gene has CDR1 SGDLS and CDR2 YYNGEE. CDR3 size: 17 residues. The junction had 11 bases not matched to a gene; V was cut back by 4 bases and J by 2 bases. The CDR3 DNA reads TGTGCCAGCAGCCCAGAGGGAAGGGGGCGGACTAATGAAAAACTGTTTTTT. This translates into CASSPEGRGRTNEKLFF. Together with reference TRBV9 and TRBJ1-4, the CDR3 gives the full variable domain: DSGVTQTPKHLITATGQRVTLRCSPRSGDLSVYWYQQSLDQGLQFLIQYYNGEERAKGNILERFSAQQFPDLHSELNLSSLELGDSALYFCASSPEGRGRTNEKLFFGSGTQLSVL.

The chain uses TRBV5-1 and TRBJ1-2, with TRBD1 matching over 7 bases. The ends lost 4 bases at V and 6 bases at J; junction bases unmatched: 9. In germline, CDR1 is SGHRS, CDR2 YFSETQ. The CDR3 loop spans 14 amino acids. The CDR3 DNA sequence: TGCGCCAGCAGCCCGGATTCCGGGACAGATGGCTACACCTTC. Amino acids: CASSPDSGTDGYTF.

The gene calls are TRBV6-4 and TRBJ2-2; the match to TRBD2 covers 9 bases. The germline gives CDR1 MRHNA, CDR2 SNTAGT. V trimming: 2 bases; J trimming: 4 bases; junction bases outside the gene matches: 14. The CDR3 totals 19 residues. The CDR3 loop is CASSDGSLAGGPGTGELFF. DNA of the CDR3: TGTGCCAGCAGTGACGGCTCCTTGGCGGGAGGGCCGGGCACCGGGGAGCTGTTTTTT.

The chain recombines TRBV5-1 with TRBJ1-1; D is unresolved. Per the germline V gene, CDR1 is SGHRS and CDR2 is YFSETQ. V was trimmed by 6 bases and J by 1 base, leaving 13 bases between them. This CDR3 comprises 14 residues. The CDR3 DNA reads TGCGCCAGCACCCAAGGGAGCTCGAACACTGAAGCTTTCTTT. Translated: CASTQGSSNTEAFF. The full variable domain, completed using reference TRBV5-1 and TRBJ1-1, is KAGVTQTPRYLIKTRGQQVTLSCSPISGHRSVSWYQQTPGQGLQFLFEYFSETQRNKGNFPGRFSGRQFSNSRSEMNVSTLELGDSALYLCASTQGSSNTEAFFGQGTRLTVV.

The rearrangement links TRBV7-2 to TRBJ2-2, with a possible D match to TRBD1 (6 bases). With 1 base removed from V and 7 bases from J, the gap between germline ends came to 16 bases. The germline CDR1 and CDR2 sequences are SGHTA and FQGNSA. The CDR3 is made up of 16 amino acids. The CDR3 nucleotides read TGTGCCAGCAGCTTAGTAAGGGTCAGGGGCCACGGGGAGCTGTTTTTT. Protein: CASSLVRVRGHGELFF.

The V and J genes are TRBV10-3 and TRBJ1-1; the D gene is possibly TRBD1 (6 bases). The V and J ends lost 5 bases and 2 bases respectively, with 9 bases between them. The germline gives CDR1 ENHRY, CDR2 SYGVKD. The CDR3 covers 13 residues. The CDR3 sequence: CAISRQENTEAFF. CDR3 nucleotide sequence: TGTGCCATCAGTCGACAGGAAAACACTGAAGCTTTCTTT.

The V gene is TRBV6-2 or TRBV6-3, the J gene TRBJ2-1; maybe TRBD2 (6 bases). The germline V gene has CDR1 MNHEY and CDR2 SVGEGT. CDR3 length: 15 residues. Deletions cut 6 bases from V and 6 bases from J, with 18 bases between. The CDR3 sequence: CASSRGTSYGNEQFF. Written as DNA, the CDR3 is TGTGCCAGCAGCCGGGGGACTTCCTACGGCAATGAGCAGTTCTTC.

The V and J genes are TRBV5-1 and TRBJ2-7, with 11 bases aligning to TRBD1. V lost 4 bases, J lost 7 bases, and 7 bases stayed unmatched. The germline CDR1 and CDR2 sequences are SGHRS and YFSETQ. This CDR3 is built from 14 residues. The DNA for the CDR3 is TGCGCCAGCAGCCCCGGACAGGGGGCAGCTGAGCAGTACTTC. It is translated as CASSPGQGAAEQYF.

This clone is a singleton in its sample. The V call is TRBV6-5, the J call TRBJ2-2; a possible D gene is TRBD1 (5 bases). The length of the CDR3 is 15 residues. V was cut by 7 bases and J by 1 base, with 13 bases left in between. CDR1 is MNHEY and CDR2 is SVGAGI in the germline V gene. CDR3 region: CASTLGAVNTGELFF. The CDR3 region has the DNA TGTGCCAGCACCTTAGGGGCAGTGAACACCGGGGAGCTGTTTTTT.

This clone was found many times. The rearrangement links TRBV29-1 to TRBJ1-2, with unresolved D. The CDR3 extends over 12 amino acids. V shed 3 bases and J shed 6 bases, with 11 bases lying between them. CDR1 is SQVTM and CDR2 is ANQGSEA in the germline V gene. The CDR3 DNA reads as TGCAGCGTTGAGGCAGATACCGATGGCTACACCTTC. As protein: CSVEADTDGYTF.

This clone appeared a single time. The V call is TRBV9, the J call TRBJ2-5, with TRBD2 matching over 9 bases. J was trimmed by 2 bases and V by 0 bases; bases with no gene match: 8. The CDR3 has 17 amino acids. Germline-derived CDR1 and CDR2 are SGDLS and YYNGEE. Here the CDR3 reads CASSVAGGLAGQETQYF. The CDR3 region has the DNA TGTGCCAGCAGCGTAGCTGGCGGGCTAGCGGGGCAAGAGACCCAGTACTTC. Full variable domain (outside the CDR3, taken from reference TRBV9 and TRBJ2-5): DSGVTQTPKHLITATGQRVTLRCSPRSGDLSVYWYQQSLDQGLQFLIQYYNGEERAKGNILERFSAQQFPDLHSELNLSSLELGDSALYFCASSVAGGLAGQETQYFGPGTRLLVL.

The V gene is TRBV28, the J gene TRBJ1-6; D not certain. V was trimmed by 5 bases and J by 3 bases, leaving 17 bases between them. Germline V gives CDR1 MDHEN, CDR2 SYDVKM. The CDR3 is 17 residues long. CDR3 protein: CASSPLDWLIYNSPLHF. As DNA, the CDR3 is TGTGCCAGCAGTCCCCTAGATTGGCTGATCTATAATTCACCCCTCCACTTT.

The chain links TRBV5-6 to TRBJ2-2; D call uncertain. V gave up 3 bases and J gave up 4 bases, with 16 bases separating them. The CDR3 spans 16 residues. CDR1 is SGHDT and CDR2 is YYEEEE in the germline V gene. CDR3 sequence (DNA): TGTGCCAGCAGCTCTTATGCCTATGACACCACCGGGGAGCTGTTTTTT. Translated, it gives CASSSYAYDTTGELFF.

The chain links TRBV2 to TRBJ2-3; D is possibly TRBD1 (6 bases). In germline, CDR1 is SNHLY, CDR2 FYNNEI. The CDR3 totals 14 residues. Trimming removed 3 bases from V and 1 base from J, with 8 bases in between. This CDR3 is CASSEDRRTDTQYF. CDR3 bases: TGTGCCAGCAGTGAGGACAGACGCACAGATACGCAGTATTTT.

In its sample, this clone was seen a few times. The chain employs TRBV28 and TRBJ1-6; 7 bases are shared with TRBD1. The CDR3 covers 16 residues. From germline, CDR1 is MDHEN and CDR2 SYDVKM. The V gene end was trimmed by 5 bases and the J gene end by 5 bases; junction bases not matched to a gene: 9. CDR3: CASSRKGALNNSPLHF. The CDR3 nucleotides are TGTGCCAGCAGTAGGAAGGGGGCGCTAAATAATTCACCCCTCCACTTT.

The chain carries TRBV6-2 or TRBV6-3 and TRBJ2-7, with D tentatively TRBD1 (5 bases). The CDR3 extends over 14 amino acids. V lost 2 bases and J lost 4, with 12 bases in between. Per germline, CDR1 MNHEY and CDR2 SVGEGT. CDR3 DNA: TGTGCCAGCAGTTACAATACAGGATTTTACGAGCAGTACTTC. It translates to CASSYNTGFYEQYF.

The chain uses TRBV11-2 and TRBJ1-6; D might be TRBD1 (6 bases). The V gene's germline CDR1 is SGHAT and CDR2 FQNNGV. The V end lost 3 bases, the J end lost 7 bases, and 7 bases lay between the germline ends. The CDR3 covers 13 residues. The CDR3 loop is CASSFRGNSPLHF. CDR3 DNA: TGTGCCAGCAGCTTCAGGGGAAATTCACCCCTCCACTTT.

The gene calls are TRBV7-2 and TRBJ1-2, with a tentative D call TRBD1 (6 bases). Per the germline V gene, CDR1 is SGHTA and CDR2 is FQGNSA. There are 15 residues in the CDR3. Trimming removed 2 bases from V and 2 bases from J, with 12 bases in between. DNA for the CDR3: TGTGCCAGCAGCTTACCGAGGACAGTAAACTATGGCTACACCTTC. It specifies CASSLPRTVNYGYTF. The full variable domain, with the rest looked up from reference TRBV7-2 and TRBJ1-2, is GAGVSQSPSNKVTEKGKDVELRCDPISGHTALYWYRQSLGQGLEFLIYFQGNSAPDKSGLPSDRFSAERTGGSVSTLTIQRTQQEDSAVYLCASSLPRTVNYGYTFGSGTRLTVV.

This clone turned up a few times. The J gene is TRBJ2-1, the V gene TRBV11-2, with 11 bases aligning to TRBD1. This CDR3 is 16 amino acids long. Germline V gives CDR1 SGHAT, CDR2 FQNNGV. The V gene end was trimmed by 5 bases and the J gene end by 6 bases; junction bases not matched to a gene: 9. The CDR3 sequence is CASSTRTGTGGNEQFF. The CDR3 DNA follows: TGTGCCAGCAGCACACGTACCGGGACAGGGGGCAATGAGCAGTTCTTC.

This clone was recorded a few times. Germline and junction disagree at one end, which may indicate a read error. The chain has TRBV5-1 and TRBJ2-3, with D perhaps matching TRBD2 (5 bases). The CDR3 consists of 12 residues. In germline, CDR1 is SGHRS, CDR2 YFSETQ. The CDR3 region has the DNA TGCGCCAGCAGGTTGGGAGCAGATACGCAGTATTTT. Translated: CASRLGADTQYF.

The chain couples TRBV6-5 to TRBJ1-4; 8 bases agree with TRBD1. Germline lookup yields CDR1 MNHEY and CDR2 SVGAGI. V lost 4 bases to trimming and J lost 8 bases; unmatched junction nucleotides: 6. There are 14 residues in the CDR3. The CDR3 sequence is CASSSDRGTEKLFF. The CDR3 bases are TGTGCCAGCAGTTCTGACAGGGGAACGGAAAAACTGTTTTTT.